This T cell receptor (beta chain) was recovered during a study of blood T cell repertoires in COVID-19. Study summary: Whether acute or convalescent, the COVID-19 samples came from the United States, Italy and Spain. Sources were T cells, B-cell-depleted T cells, or PBMCs; the material itself was cDNA or gDNA.

In the authors' workflow: Amplified reference gene primers provided the basis for estimating nucleated cell counts. Here immunoSEQ multiplex PCR was the method, and the copy in TCRdb shows in-frame clones only, minus some. The D gene and trimming were derived from the DNA, and the V and J assignments and clone size from that table. The sample consists of under 300,000 clones, roughly 85% of them appearing once. The CDR3 length is 14 residues. V was cut by 6 bases and J by 8 bases, with 17 bases left in between. The V gene's germline CDR1 is LNHDA and CDR2 SQIVND (reference sequence). The sequence was collected from a man aged 25 to 40 who had recovered from COVID-19. The specimen was peripheral blood. V usage is TRBV19 and J usage is TRBJ2-1; weak D call: TRBD2 (5 bases). The CDR3 DNA reads TGTGCCAGTAGCCTACTAGAAGGAATTGATGAGCAGTTCTTC. It is translated as CASSLLEGIDEQFF.